The present T cell receptor beta chain was sequenced within a study of CD8 T cells in ankylosing spondylitis. Study conclusions and caveats: Within ankylosing spondylitis blood, a TCR beta motif made up of fewer than ten highly homologous variants appeared to be characteristic.

Trimming took 3 bases from V and 2 from J; bases not matched to a gene: 0. CDR3 length equals 14 residues. CDR1 is LGHNA and CDR2 is YNFKEQ in the germline V gene. This clonotype was found a few times. Its target is not known. TCRdb re-analysed the 5' RACE reads in MiXCR, keeping a single row per CDR3 protein. The sample lists some 700,000 distinct CDR3 sequences; around a fifth were seen once. The TCR was taken from a male donor with ankylosing spondylitis. Sequenced material: blood, either unsorted or a sorted T cell fraction (not recorded which). The V and J genes are TRBV4-2 and TRBJ2-7; TRBD2 matches 11 bases. CDR3 DNA sequence: TGTGCCAGCAGCCAGACTAGCGGGGCCTACGAGCAGTACTTC. This sequence encodes CASSQTSGAYEQYF.